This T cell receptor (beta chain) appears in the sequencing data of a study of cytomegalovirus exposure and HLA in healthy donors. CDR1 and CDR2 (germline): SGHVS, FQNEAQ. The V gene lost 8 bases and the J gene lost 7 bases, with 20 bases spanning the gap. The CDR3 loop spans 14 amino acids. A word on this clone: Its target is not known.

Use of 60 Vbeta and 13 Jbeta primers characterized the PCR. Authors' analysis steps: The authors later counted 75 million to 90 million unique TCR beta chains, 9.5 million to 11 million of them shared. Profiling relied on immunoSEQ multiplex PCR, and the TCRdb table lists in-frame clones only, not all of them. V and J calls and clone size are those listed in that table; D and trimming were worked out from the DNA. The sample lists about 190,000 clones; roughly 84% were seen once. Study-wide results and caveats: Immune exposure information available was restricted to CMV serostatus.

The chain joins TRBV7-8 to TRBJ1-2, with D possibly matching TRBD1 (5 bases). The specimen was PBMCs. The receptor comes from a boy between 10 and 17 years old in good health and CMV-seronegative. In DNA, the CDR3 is TGTGCCAGCTGGGGCCGCAGCGATTTTTTTGGCTACACCTTC. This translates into CASWGRSDFFGYTF.